This paragraph reports one T cell receptor (beta chain). There are a few counts of this clonotype. This receptor's antigen is unknown. Per-nucleotide qualities are absent, and no much larger clonotype sits a single base away. This specimen belongs to a study of yellow fever vaccine responses in identical twins (dated by TCRdb to 2016 to 2019). Regarding the research as a whole: In the study, vaccine-responding T cell clones were precisely tracked in identical twins.

Results the study describes overall, beyond this receptor: According to the authors, the vaccine-induced T cell response in identical twins seemed to be partly convergent and partly specific to each individual.

Reading the germline V gene gives CDR1 SQVTM and CDR2 ANQGSEA. From the cysteine through the phenylalanine, the CDR3 covers 15 amino acids. Only the CDR3 part of the read is kept: 45 bases, read in frame from the first base. At the junction V is shortened by 6 bases and J by 3 bases; bases outside the gene matches: 13. To prepare the library, RT-PCR was applied. These reads were obtained on an Illumina HiSeq 2500. TCRdb reworked the public reads: Q25 trimming with fastp, MiXCR clone assembly, productive beta chains retained. Rows merge per CDR3 protein into single entries with the most common DNA and genes. The sample table lists 30,000 to 40,000 distinct CDR3 sequences, roughly three fifths of them with a count of one. The ten largest clones take up roughly 4.5% of the sample.

This receptor chain uses TRBV29-1 and TRBJ2-7, with 8 bases in between that match TRBD2. This receptor was obtained from a woman between 18 and 30 years old who received the yellow fever vaccine. Donor details come from another sample of the same person, matched by shared clones. The sequences come from T cells from blood (PBMCs), unsorted or a sorted subset (not recorded which), collected before or after yellow fever vaccination (not recorded which). The base sequence is TGCAGCGTCCCAGGGGTTGGTAGCGGGGACTACGAGCAGTACTTC. Its translation reads: CSVPGVGSGDYEQYF.